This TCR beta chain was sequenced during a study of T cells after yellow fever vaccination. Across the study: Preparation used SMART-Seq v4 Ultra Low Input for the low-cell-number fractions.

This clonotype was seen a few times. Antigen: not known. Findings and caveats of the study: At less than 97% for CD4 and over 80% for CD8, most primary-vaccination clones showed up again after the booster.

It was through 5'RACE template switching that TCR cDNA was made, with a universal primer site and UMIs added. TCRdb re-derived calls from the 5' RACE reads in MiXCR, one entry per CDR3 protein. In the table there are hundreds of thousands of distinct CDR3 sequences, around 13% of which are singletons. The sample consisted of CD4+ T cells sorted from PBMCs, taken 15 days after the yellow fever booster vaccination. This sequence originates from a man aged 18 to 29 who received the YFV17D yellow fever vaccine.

CDR3 protein: CASRGTSGGAGEQFF. In DNA, the CDR3 is TGTGCCAGCAGGGGGACTAGCGGGGGGGCCGGCGAGCAGTTCTTC. V usage is TRBV11-2 and J usage is TRBJ2-1, with 16 nucleotides matching TRBD2. The CDR3 is 15 residues long. The junction had 6 bases not matched to a gene; V was cut back by 6 bases and J by 10 bases. Germline CDR1 reads SGHAT; CDR2 reads FQNNGV.